One and the same sample provided the 15 T cell receptor beta chains below, sequenced in a study of monozygotic twins with cystic fibrosis. Method: immunoSEQ multiplex PCR; TCRdb's copy keeps in-frame clones and lacks some. This table holds around 30,000 clones, 92% found once. Sequences were obtained from blood. These receptor sequences come from a girl aged 2 to 10 with cystic fibrosis.

This chain links TRBV2 with TRBJ1-2; a weak D match, TRBD1 (6 bases). This CDR3 comprises 13 residues. Germline V lookup: CDR1 SNHLY, CDR2 FYNNEI. Trimming cost V 3 bases and J 8 bases, with 13 bases left between them. CDR3 loop: CASSDSGAVGYTF. CDR3 bases: TGTGCCAGCAGTGATTCGGGGGCCGTCGGCTACACCTTC.

J is TRBJ2-7 and V is TRBV23-1, with D possibly TRBD2 on 5 matching bases. TRBV23-1 falls under the ORF class, with uncertain function. The V end lost 4 bases, the J end lost 5 bases, and 15 bases lay between the germline ends. The CDR3 loop spans 14 amino acids. The CDR3 loop reads CASSLPHAGNEQYF. The CDR3 DNA is TGCGCCAGCAGTCTACCACACGCGGGCAACGAGCAGTACTTC.

The chain is built from TRBV30 and TRBJ1-1; TRBD1 is a possible D gene (5 bases). The germline V gene encodes CDR1 GTSNPN and CDR2 SVGIG (reference sequence). The CDR3 length is 14 residues. The ends were cut back, 6 bases at V and 3 bases at J, with 17 bases in the middle. The CDR3 DNA reads TGTGCCTGTGAAGGAGGGACGGGGCACACTGAAGCTTTCTTT. Encoded protein: CACEGGTGHTEAFF.

This clone is a singleton in its sample. This chain connects TRBV6-5 to TRBJ1-1; D ambiguous. The CDR3 runs to 14 residues. Germline-derived CDR1 and CDR2 are MNHEY and SVGAGI. V was clipped by 7 bases and J by 1 base, with 13 bases between them. CDR3 region: CASNARASNTEAFF. As DNA, the CDR3 is TGTGCCAGCAATGCTCGGGCCTCGAACACTGAAGCTTTCTTT.

The genes are TRBV27 and TRBJ2-7, with a tentative D call TRBD1 (6 bases). Germline-derived CDR1 and CDR2 are MNHEY and SMNVEV (reference sequence). The V end was cut by 5 bases, the J end by 5 bases, with 13 bases between. The CDR3 has 13 residues. Here the CDR3 DNA reads TGTGCCAGCAGTCTCTGGGGACATGACGAGCAGTACTTC. Translation: CASSLWGHDEQYF.

The V gene is TRBV20-1, the J gene TRBJ2-3; D not resolved. The V end was cut by 5 bases, the J end by 3 bases, with 6 bases between. Germline CDR1 DFQATT, CDR2 SNEGSKA (reference sequence). This CDR3 has 11 amino acids. The CDR3 nucleotides are TGCAGTGCTTCCCAGACAGATACGCAGTATTTT. Encoded protein: CSASQTDTQYF.

This clone was seen just once. The V call is TRBV30, the J call TRBJ2-5; the match to TRBD2 covers 10 bases. With 4 bases clipped from V and 4 bases from J, the junction kept 3 bases outside the gene matches. CDR1 is GTSNPN, CDR2 SVGIG, per germline (reference sequence). The CDR3 covers 13 residues. The CDR3 here is CAWTSGRSETQYF. CDR3 nucleotide sequence: TGTGCCTGGACTAGCGGGAGATCAGAGACCCAGTACTTC.

The J gene is TRBJ2-1, the V gene TRBV4-1, with 9 bases lining up with TRBD2. V lost 1 base to trimming and J lost 8 bases; unmatched junction nucleotides: 9. CDR3 length equals 16 residues. Germline V gives CDR1 MGHRA, CDR2 YSYEKL. The CDR3 sequence is CASSQVRTSESDEQFF. Written as DNA, the CDR3 is TGCGCCAGCAGCCAAGTCCGGACTAGCGAGTCCGATGAGCAGTTCTTC.

The chain has TRBV11-2 and TRBJ1-6; no firm D call. V dropped 6 bases and J dropped 7 bases, with 7 bases sitting between them. Germline V gene sequence: CDR1 SGHAT, CDR2 FQNNGV. The CDR3 covers 12 residues. DNA of the CDR3: TGTGCCAGCAGTCCCATAAATTCACCCCTCCACTTT. The encoded protein is CASSPINSPLHF.

The genes are TRBV6-1 and TRBJ2-3; 7 nucleotides align to TRBD2. V shed 5 bases, J shed 1 base, and the junction held 3 bases outside the gene matches. Per the germline V gene, CDR1 is MNHNS and CDR2 is SASEGT. This CDR3 has 14 amino acids. The CDR3 coding sequence is TGTGCCAGCAGTCCGCTAGCGGGCACAGATACGCAGTATTTT. This codes for CASSPLAGTDTQYF.

This CDR3 is CASSPQGFGGYTF. In nucleotides, the CDR3 is TGTGCCAGCAGCCCCCAGGGTTTTGGTGGCTACACCTTC. The gene calls are TRBV9 and TRBJ1-2; a possible D gene is TRBD1 (5 bases). The CDR3 is 13 amino acids. Between the trimmed V and J ends, which lost 4 bases and 7 bases, there was a span of 14 bases. Germline V CDR1 and CDR2: SGDLS, YYNGEE.

In DNA, the CDR3 is TGTGCCAGCAGCACCCTCGACAGGGCCTCTGGAAACACCATATATTTT. It specifies CASSTLDRASGNTIYF. The chain combines TRBV5-4 with TRBJ1-3, with 7 bases aligning to TRBD1. The length of the CDR3 is 16 residues. The V gene end was trimmed by 4 bases and the J gene end by 0 bases; junction bases not matched to a gene: 7. Germline assignment: CDR1 SGHNT and CDR2 YYREEE (reference sequence).

In this sample, this clone turned up a few times. The chain combines TRBV10-3 with TRBJ1-6, with a tentative D call TRBD1 (5 bases). In germline, CDR1 is ENHRY, CDR2 SYGVKD. V was cut by 10 bases and J by 8 bases, with 6 bases left in between. This CDR3 is 10 amino acids long. The CDR3 DNA reads TGTGCCACGGGGGATTCACCCCTCCACTTT. Amino acid sequence: CATGDSPLHF.

J is TRBJ1-6 and V is TRBV7-2; 8 nucleotides line up with TRBD1. The trim removed 5 bases at V and 9 bases at J, leaving 12 bases unmatched. Germline CDR1 reads SGHTA; CDR2 reads FQGNSA. This CDR3 contains 16 residues. This CDR3 is CASSPQPTGDGSPLHF. The CDR3 nucleotides read TGTGCCAGCAGCCCCCAACCGACAGGGGACGGTTCACCCCTCCACTTT.

The genes are TRBV19 and TRBJ2-7; either TRBD1 or TRBD2 may supply D (5 bases each). Trimming took off 6 bases at V and 2 bases at J, with 17 bases between the two ends. This CDR3 has 15 amino acids. Germline-derived CDR1 and CDR2 are LNHDA and SQIVND (reference sequence). CDR3 in DNA: TGTGCCAGTAGCATGGGGGACGGAGGTCCCTACGAGCAGTACTTC. It translates to CASSMGDGGPYEQYF.